Following are 17 T cell receptor beta chains from one sample sequenced in a study of regulatory T cells in long-lasting Graves disease. iRepertoire HTBI primers and Arm-PCR of CDR3 regions built TCR beta libraries. MiXCR was run by TCRdb on the multiplex PCR reads, yielding one entry per CDR3 protein. The sample carries about 500,000 distinct CDR3 sequences, more than 10% recorded once. Time point indicated: newly diagnosed GD, antithyroid drugs for less than 3 months. RNA from PBMCs was the source of the TCR library. This sample was also put to use in a study of T cells in Graves' hyperthyroidism and ophthalmopathy.

This specimen was peripheral blood mononuclear cells (PBMCs), taken at new diagnosis, from a patient treated with antithyroid drugs. These TCRs come from a woman aged 25 to 39 with Graves disease.

On this clonotype: This may stem from a read error, because a much larger clone lies one nucleotide away. The conserved phenylalanine or tryptophan is not found at the CDR3 terminus, so this likely reflects a read error. J is TRBJ2-7 and V is TRBV6-5; possibly TRBD1 for D (6 bases). With 0 bases removed from V and 2 bases from J, the gap between germline ends came to 11 bases. The CDR3 totals 15 residues. The V gene's germline CDR1 is MNHEY and CDR2 SVGAGI. The CDR3 DNA follows: TGTGCCAGCAGTTACTCAACAGGGACAACCTACGAGCAGTACCTC. It codes for CASSYSTGTTYEQYL.

In its sample, this clonotype was seen many times. The rearrangement uses TRBV29-1 and TRBJ1-1, with 8 bases identical to TRBD1. V dropped 3 bases and J dropped 4; count of bases not matched to a gene: 7. CDR3 length equals 14 residues. Germline V gene sequence: CDR1 SQVTM, CDR2 ANQGSEA. The CDR3 sequence is CSVERDRGSTEAFF. CDR3 nucleotides: TGCAGCGTTGAGAGAGACAGGGGAAGCACTGAAGCTTTCTTT.

This clonotype appeared many times. The chain is built from TRBV20-1 and TRBJ2-2; 9 bases are a match to TRBD2. V trimming: 6 bases; J trimming: 6 bases; junction bases outside the gene matches: 8. The CDR3 contains 14 residues. CDR1 DFQATT and CDR2 SNEGSKA come from the germline V gene (reference sequence). DNA for the CDR3: TGCAGTGCCGACGGCGGGAGGGCAGCCGGGGAGCTGTTTTTT. It specifies CSADGGRAAGELFF.

This clonotype was picked up many times. The rearrangement uses TRBV19 and TRBJ1-5; D not resolved. Per the germline V gene, CDR1 is LNHDA and CDR2 is SQIVND (reference sequence). Trimming left V 5 bases short and J 3 bases short, with 8 bases between. This CDR3 is 13 amino acids long. The CDR3, as DNA: TGTGCCAGTAGTGGAGTCCACAATCAGCCCCAGCATTTT. Translating it yields CASSGVHNQPQHF.

There are many counts of this clonotype. This chain connects TRBV20-1 to TRBJ1-1; D remains unclear. V dropped 1 base and J dropped 6 bases, with 15 bases sitting between them. The CDR3 is 14 amino acids. The germline gives CDR1 DFQATT, CDR2 SNEGSKA (reference sequence). In DNA form, the CDR3 reads TGCAGTGCTAGAGGTGGCTTTGGAATTCCTGAAGCTTTCTTT. Encoded protein: CSARGGFGIPEAFF.

This clonotype was counted many times. This chain connects TRBV10-3 to TRBJ1-3; D perhaps matches TRBD1 (5 bases). V lost 10 bases and J 0 bases, leaving 13 bases between the germline ends. The length of the CDR3 is 14 residues. Germline CDR1 and CDR2: ENHRY and SYGVKD. The DNA for the CDR3 is TGTGCCAGCCAGGGAGAACTCTCTGGAAACACCATATATTTT. This encodes CASQGELSGNTIYF.

V usage is TRBV7-9 and J usage is TRBJ1-2; 8 nucleotides match TRBD1. J was trimmed by 8 bases and V by 5 bases; bases with no gene match: 7. The germline V gene encodes CDR1 SEHNR and CDR2 FQNEAQ (reference sequence). The CDR3 is 13 amino acids. The CDR3 protein is CASSPGDRPGYTF. The CDR3 nucleotides are TGTGCCAGCAGCCCCGGGGACAGGCCAGGCTACACCTTC.

The genes are TRBV29-1 and TRBJ1-3; the D gene is possibly TRBD1 (5 bases). Germline V gene lookup returns CDR1 SQVTM and CDR2 ANQGSEA. V was trimmed by 6 bases and J by 4 bases, leaving 10 bases between them. CDR3 length: 12 residues. The chain's CDR3 is CSVSGLGNTIYF. The DNA for the CDR3 is TGCAGCGTGTCAGGGTTGGGAAACACCATATATTTT.

In its sample, this clonotype was seen many times. This sequence joins TRBV28 and TRBJ1-1; 9 bases agree with TRBD1. The germline gives CDR1 MDHEN, CDR2 SYDVKM. The trim removed 4 bases at V and 1 base at J, leaving 4 bases unmatched. There are 15 residues in the CDR3. CDR3 sequence: CASSSQGAGNTEAFF. In nucleotides, the CDR3 is TGTGCCAGCAGTTCACAGGGGGCGGGGAACACTGAAGCTTTCTTT.

At least ten counts were recorded for this clonotype. The V and J genes are TRBV7-9 and TRBJ2-7; 11 nucleotides align to TRBD2. The CDR3 loop spans 15 amino acids. J was trimmed by 2 bases and V by 8 bases; bases with no gene match: 8. Germline CDR1 and CDR2: SEHNR and FQNEAQ (reference sequence). The CDR3 coding sequence is TGTGCCAGCGCCAACAGACTAGCGGGACCCTACGAGCAGTACTTC. This translates into CASANRLAGPYEQYF.

The V and J genes are TRBV6-1 and TRBJ2-7; D possibly matches TRBD1 or TRBD2 (5 bases each). This CDR3 has 14 residues. CDR1 and CDR2 from the germline V gene are MNHNS and SASEGT. Deletions cut 8 bases from V and 6 bases from J, with 20 bases between. The CDR3 nucleotides read TGTGCCAGCCGGACCGGGACCGCCTTCTCCGAGCAGTACTTC. This translates into CASRTGTAFSEQYF.

This clonotype has a count of ten or more. This chain links TRBV6-1 with TRBJ1-3; no clear D. The CDR3 is 14 amino acids. V lost 8 bases and J lost 0, with 11 bases in between. Germline values: CDR1 MNHNS, CDR2 SASEGT. The CDR3 DNA follows: TGTGCCAGCGGGGTTTCTAGCTCTGGAAACACCATATATTTT. Amino acid sequence: CASGVSSSGNTIYF.

The table lists this clonotype with many counts. The chain carries TRBV24-1 and TRBJ2-1; a weak D match, TRBD1 (5 bases). CDR1 is KGHDR and CDR2 is SFDVKD in the germline V gene. Between the trimmed V and J ends, which lost 5 bases and 0 bases, there was a span of 10 bases. The CDR3 consists of 15 residues. The CDR3 loop is CATSGGRNSYNEQFF. The CDR3 region has the DNA TGTGCCACCAGTGGGGGCAGAAACTCCTACAATGAGCAGTTCTTC.

This clonotype was picked up a small number of times. The chain couples TRBV29-1 to TRBJ2-5; D is perhaps TRBD1 (5 bases). The CDR3 has 14 residues. V was clipped by 5 bases and J by 5 bases, with 18 bases between them. Germline CDR1 SQVTM, CDR2 ANQGSEA. The CDR3 here is CSVIISGKAETQYF. The CDR3 DNA follows: TGCAGCGTTATAATCTCAGGGAAGGCGGAGACCCAGTACTTC.

This rearrangement joins TRBV29-1 to TRBJ2-1; possible D gene TRBD2, 7 bases. The CDR3 loop spans 11 amino acids. Trimming shortened V by 7 bases and J by 10 bases, and 14 bases separated the two germline ends. Germline CDR1 reads SQVTM; CDR2 reads ANQGSEA. CDR3 amino acids: CSAIGGGEQFF. DNA for the CDR3: TGCAGCGCTATAGGCGGGGGCGAGCAGTTCTTC.

This clonotype was seen at least ten times. The chain has TRBV6-5 and TRBJ1-2; 7 bases align to TRBD1. The CDR3 length is 15 residues. V lost 2 bases and J lost 5; bases outside the gene matches: 8. In germline, CDR1 is MNHEY, CDR2 SVGAGI. The CDR3 region is CASSYIPGQPYGYTF. DNA for the CDR3: TGTGCCAGCAGTTACATCCCGGGACAGCCTTATGGCTACACCTTC.

This clonotype was recorded at least ten times. The chain has TRBV27 and TRBJ2-7, with 10 nucleotides matching TRBD2. The V gene's germline CDR1 is MNHEY and CDR2 SMNVEV (reference sequence). CDR3 length equals 12 residues. V was clipped by 7 bases and J by 7 bases; unmatched bases: 4. CDR3 coding DNA: TGTGCCAGCAAACGGACTAGCGGTGAGCAGTACTTC. As protein: CASKRTSGEQYF.